A selection of T cell receptor beta chains follows, all from one sample in a study of blood T cells in healthy people across ages. TCRdb ran MiXCR on the 5' RACE reads and lists one entry per CDR3 protein. Altogether roughly 650,000 distinct CDR3 sequences are present, about 32% being singletons, with the ten largest covering just over 15%. Sequenced: blood. These receptors came from a woman older than 75 in good health. CDR3s include the opening cysteine and the closing phenylalanine or tryptophan. Fields, in order: D gene, V gene, clone size, J gene, CDR3 DNA, CDR3 protein. The D gene is left open where the match is weak. Some rows have no size entry. The others give once, few or many, or a class for an expanded clone.

d_call: NA; v_call: TRBV12-3/TRBV12-4; clone_size: NA; j_call: TRBJ1-5; cdr3_nt: TGTGCCAGCAGCGCGTCGGACAGCCAAAATCAGCCCCAGCATTTT; cdr3_aa: CASSASDSQNQPQHF
d_call: TRBD1; v_call: TRBV5-1; clone_size: many; j_call: TRBJ2-5; cdr3_nt: TGCGCCAGCAGCTTGGGGGGACAGGGGGTATTCGAGACCCAGTACTTC; cdr3_aa: CASSLGGQGVFETQYF
d_call: TRBD2; v_call: TRBV6-1; clone_size: many; j_call: TRBJ2-6; cdr3_nt: TGTGCCAGCAGTGAAATTAGCGGGGGCCTGAGCTTCGGGGCCAACGTCCTGACTTTC; cdr3_aa: CASSEISGGLSFGANVLTF
d_call: TRBD1; v_call: TRBV7-2; clone_size: many; j_call: TRBJ2-7; cdr3_nt: TGTGCCAGCAGCTTCGACAGGGTAAGAAACGAGCAGTACTTC; cdr3_aa: CASSFDRVRNEQYF
d_call: TRBD2; v_call: TRBV20-1; clone_size: NA; j_call: TRBJ2-3; cdr3_nt: TGCAGTTCCACGACTAGCGGGGGGGCCGTAGATACGCAGTATTTT; cdr3_aa: CSSTTSGGAVDTQYF
d_call: NA; v_call: TRBV2; clone_size: NA; j_call: TRBJ1-4; cdr3_nt: TGTGCCAGCAGTGCCACCCCCCGGACGGGAGAAAAACTGTTTTTT; cdr3_aa: CASSATPRTGEKLFF
d_call: NA; v_call: TRBV12-3/TRBV12-4; clone_size: NA; j_call: TRBJ2-3; cdr3_nt: TGTGCCAGCAGTTTAGGAAACGGGGATAGAGCAGATACGCAGTATTTT; cdr3_aa: CASSLGNGDRADTQYF
d_call: NA; v_call: TRBV20-1; clone_size: few; j_call: TRBJ1-2; cdr3_nt: TGCAGTGCTAACCCGGTCGCTAACTATGGCTACACCTTC; cdr3_aa: CSANPVANYGYTF
d_call: TRBD1; v_call: TRBV5-1; clone_size: NA; j_call: TRBJ2-5; cdr3_nt: TGCGCCAGCAGCTTCTATAGGGGGCGCTTCCAAGAGACCCAGTACTTC; cdr3_aa: CASSFYRGRFQETQYF
d_call: NA; v_call: TRBV5-1; clone_size: few; j_call: TRBJ2-7; cdr3_nt: TGCGCCAGCAGCCCGGATCAGGGTTCGGGCGAGCAGTACTTC; cdr3_aa: CASSPDQGSGEQYF
d_call: NA; v_call: TRBV3-1; clone_size: NA; j_call: TRBJ1-1; cdr3_nt: TGTGCCAGCAGCCAAGCTGGAGGGATCACTGAAGCTTTCTTT; cdr3_aa: CASSQAGGITEAFF